This T cell receptor (beta chain) stems from a study of early T cells in non-severe SARS-CoV-2 infection. Using its own MiXCR run on the 5' RACE reads, TCRdb lists one record per CDR3 protein. The repertoire consists of 86,000 or so distinct CDR3 sequences, with 11% to 15% occurring once and the leading ten covering about 3%. V trimming: 5 bases; J trimming: 9 bases; junction bases outside the gene matches: 9. Germline V gives CDR1 SGHVS, CDR2 FNYEAQ. The CDR3 runs to 14 residues. The table lists this clonotype with many counts. Its antigen remains unidentified. Points from the study as a whole: VDJdb matches were skewed toward anti-spike CD8 T cell responses.

The chain uses TRBV7-6 and TRBJ2-1, with 8 nucleotides matching TRBD2. This clonotype was sampled from an adult who was a healthcare worker with PCR-confirmed SARS-CoV-2 infection or an uninfected control (not recorded which). Sequencing was carried out using whole blood. The CDR3 coding sequence is TGTGCCAGCAGCCACCCAGCGGGAGCAGCTGAGCAGTTCTTC. The encoded protein is CASSHPAGAAEQFF.